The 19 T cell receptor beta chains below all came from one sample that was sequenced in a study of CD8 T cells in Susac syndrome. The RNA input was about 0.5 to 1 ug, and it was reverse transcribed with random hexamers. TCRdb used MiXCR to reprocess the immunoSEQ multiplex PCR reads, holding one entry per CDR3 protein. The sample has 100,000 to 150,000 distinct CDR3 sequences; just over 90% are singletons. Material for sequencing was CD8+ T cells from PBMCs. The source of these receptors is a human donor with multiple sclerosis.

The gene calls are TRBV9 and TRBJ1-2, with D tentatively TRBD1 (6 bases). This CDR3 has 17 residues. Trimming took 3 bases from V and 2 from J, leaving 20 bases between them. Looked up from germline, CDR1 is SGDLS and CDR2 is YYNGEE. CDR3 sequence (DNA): TGTGCCAGCAGCGCGAGCAGGGGCGAAGAGGCAAACTATGGCTACACCTTC. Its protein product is CASSASRGEEANYGYTF.

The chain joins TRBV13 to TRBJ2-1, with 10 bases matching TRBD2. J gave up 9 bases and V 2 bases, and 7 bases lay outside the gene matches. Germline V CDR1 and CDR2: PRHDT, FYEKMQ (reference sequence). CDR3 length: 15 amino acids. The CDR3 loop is CASSLSLAGSTEQFF. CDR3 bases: TGTGCCAGCAGCTTATCACTAGCGGGATCCACTGAGCAGTTCTTC.

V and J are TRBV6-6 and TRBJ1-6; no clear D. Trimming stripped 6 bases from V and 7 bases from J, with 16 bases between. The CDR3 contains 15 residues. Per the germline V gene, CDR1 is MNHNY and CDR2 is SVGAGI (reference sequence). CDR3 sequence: CASRLSVARNSPLHF. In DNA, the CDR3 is TGTGCCAGCAGACTCTCGGTCGCTCGAAATTCACCCCTCCACTTT.

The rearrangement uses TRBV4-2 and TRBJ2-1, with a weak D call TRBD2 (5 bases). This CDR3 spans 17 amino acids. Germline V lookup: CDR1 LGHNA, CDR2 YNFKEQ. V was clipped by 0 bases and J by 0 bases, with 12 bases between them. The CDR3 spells CASSQDGIASSYNEQFF. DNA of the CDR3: TGTGCCAGCAGCCAAGATGGGATAGCGAGCTCCTACAATGAGCAGTTCTTC.

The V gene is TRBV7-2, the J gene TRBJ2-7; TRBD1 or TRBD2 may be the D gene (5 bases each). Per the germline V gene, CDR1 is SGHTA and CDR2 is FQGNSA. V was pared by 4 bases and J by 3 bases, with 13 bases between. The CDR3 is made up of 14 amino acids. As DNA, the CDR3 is TGTGCCAGCAGCTCCCCGGGACCAAACTACGAGCAGTACTTC. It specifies CASSSPGPNYEQYF.

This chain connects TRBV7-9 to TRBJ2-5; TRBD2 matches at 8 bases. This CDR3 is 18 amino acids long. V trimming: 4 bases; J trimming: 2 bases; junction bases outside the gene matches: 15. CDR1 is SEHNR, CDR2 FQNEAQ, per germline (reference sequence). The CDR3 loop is CASSSPGGGLYGQETQYF. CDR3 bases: TGTGCCAGCAGCTCCCCGGGCGGGGGGCTGTATGGGCAAGAGACCCAGTACTTC.

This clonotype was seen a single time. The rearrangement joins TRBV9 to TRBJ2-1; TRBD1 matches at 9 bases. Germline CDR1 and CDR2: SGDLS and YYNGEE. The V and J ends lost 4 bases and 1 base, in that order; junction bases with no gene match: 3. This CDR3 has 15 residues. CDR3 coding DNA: TGTGCCAGCAGCCCGGGGACAGGGTCCTACAATGAGCAGTTCTTC. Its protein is CASSPGTGSYNEQFF.

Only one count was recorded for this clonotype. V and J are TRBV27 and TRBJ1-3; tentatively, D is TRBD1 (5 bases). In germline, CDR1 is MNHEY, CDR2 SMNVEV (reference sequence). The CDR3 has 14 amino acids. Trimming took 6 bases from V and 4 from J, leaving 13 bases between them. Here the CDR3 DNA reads TGTGCCAGCAGAGCCGGGACTGTAGGAAACACCATATATTTT. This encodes CASRAGTVGNTIYF.

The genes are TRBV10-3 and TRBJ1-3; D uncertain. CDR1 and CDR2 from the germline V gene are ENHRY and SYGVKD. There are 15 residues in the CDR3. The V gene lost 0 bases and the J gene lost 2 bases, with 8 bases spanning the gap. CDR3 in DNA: TGTGCCATCAGTGAGTCAGGGTCGGCTGGAAACACCATATATTTT. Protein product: CAISESGSAGNTIYF.

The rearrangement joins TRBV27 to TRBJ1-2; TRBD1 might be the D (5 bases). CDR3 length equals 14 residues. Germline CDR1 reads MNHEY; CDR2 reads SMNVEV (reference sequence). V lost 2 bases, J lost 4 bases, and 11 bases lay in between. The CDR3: CASSLGAGLYGYTF. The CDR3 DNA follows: TGTGCCAGCAGTTTAGGGGCAGGGCTCTATGGCTACACCTTC.

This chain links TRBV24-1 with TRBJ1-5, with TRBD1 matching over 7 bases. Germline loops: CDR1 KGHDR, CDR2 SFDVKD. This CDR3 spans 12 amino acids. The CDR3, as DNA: TGTGCTCCACCAAGAGGGGGCGGGACCCAGCATTTT. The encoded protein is CAPPRGGGTQHF.

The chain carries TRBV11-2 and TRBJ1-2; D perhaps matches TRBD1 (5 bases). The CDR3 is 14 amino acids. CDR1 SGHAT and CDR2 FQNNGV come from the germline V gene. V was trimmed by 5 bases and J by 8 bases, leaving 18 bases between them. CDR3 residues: CASSPPFPGDGYTF. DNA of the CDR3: TGTGCCAGCAGCCCCCCCTTCCCCGGGGACGGCTACACCTTC.

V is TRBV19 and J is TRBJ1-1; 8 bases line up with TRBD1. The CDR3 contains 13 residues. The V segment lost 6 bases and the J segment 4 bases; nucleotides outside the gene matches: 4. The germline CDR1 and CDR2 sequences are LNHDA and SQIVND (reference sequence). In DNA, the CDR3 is TGTGCCAGTAGCAGGGGGCAAAGCACTGAAGCTTTCTTT. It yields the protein CASSRGQSTEAFF.

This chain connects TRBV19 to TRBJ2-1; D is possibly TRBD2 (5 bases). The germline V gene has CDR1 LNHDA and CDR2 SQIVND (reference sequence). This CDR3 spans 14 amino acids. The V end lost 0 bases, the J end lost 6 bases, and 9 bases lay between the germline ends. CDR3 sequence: CASSIDGGGNEQFF. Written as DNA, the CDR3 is TGTGCCAGTAGTATAGATGGAGGCGGCAATGAGCAGTTCTTC. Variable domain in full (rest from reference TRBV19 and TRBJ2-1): DGGITQSPKYLFRKEGQNVTLSCEQNLNHDAMYWYRQDPGQGLRLIYYSQIVNDFQKGDIAEGYSVSREKKESFPLTVTSAQKNPTAFYLCASSIDGGGNEQFFGPGTRLTVL.

The DNA for the CDR3 is TGTGCCACCAGTGATGTTAACGGGGTTGGCGGGGAGCTGTTTTTT. This sequence encodes CATSDVNGVGGELFF. V is TRBV24-1 and J is TRBJ2-2; perhaps TRBD2 as D (5 bases). The CDR3 loop spans 15 amino acids. Germline CDR1 is KGHDR and CDR2 is SFDVKD. Between the trimmed V and J ends, which lost 3 bases and 7 bases, there was a span of 14 bases.

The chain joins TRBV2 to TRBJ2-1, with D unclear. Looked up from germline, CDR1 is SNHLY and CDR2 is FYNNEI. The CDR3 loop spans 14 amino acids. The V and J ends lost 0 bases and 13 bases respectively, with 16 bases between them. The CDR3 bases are TGTGCCAGCAGTGAAGCGCCGGAAGCAACGGATCAGTTCTTC. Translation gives CASSEAPEATDQFF.

CDR3 coding DNA: TGTGCCAGCAGTTTATCGAGAGGGAACGAGCAGTACTTC. Residues: CASSLSRGNEQYF. The chain couples TRBV27 to TRBJ2-7; D might be TRBD2 (5 bases). With 0 bases removed from V and 5 bases from J, the gap between germline ends came to 8 bases. This CDR3 has 13 amino acids. Per the germline V gene, CDR1 is MNHEY and CDR2 is SMNVEV (reference sequence).

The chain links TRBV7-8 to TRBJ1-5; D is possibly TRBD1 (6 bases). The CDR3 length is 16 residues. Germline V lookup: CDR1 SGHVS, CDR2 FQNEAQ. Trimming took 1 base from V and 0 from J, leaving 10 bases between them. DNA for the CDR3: TGTGCCAGCAGCTTAGTGGCAGGGGATAGCAATCAGCCCCAGCATTTT. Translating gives CASSLVAGDSNQPQHF. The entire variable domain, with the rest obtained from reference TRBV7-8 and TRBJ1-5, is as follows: GAGVSQSPRYKVAKRGQDVALRCDPISGHVSLFWYQQALGQGPEFLTYFQNEAQLDKSGLPSDRFFAERPEGSVSTLKIQRTQQEDSAVYLCASSLVAGDSNQPQHFGDGTRLSIL.

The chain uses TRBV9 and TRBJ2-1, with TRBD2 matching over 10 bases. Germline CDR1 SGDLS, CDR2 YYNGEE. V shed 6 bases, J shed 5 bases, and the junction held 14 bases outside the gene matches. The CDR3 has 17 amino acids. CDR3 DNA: TGTGCCAGCACCCCCGGACCACTAGCGGGGATTCACAATGAGCAGTTCTTC. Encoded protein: CASTPGPLAGIHNEQFF.